The 9 T cell receptor beta chains listed next were all sequenced from one sample in a study of T cell repertoires in cytomegalovirus infection. Antigens for these TCRs are unknown. TCRdb independently ran MiXCR on the reads; one entry per CDR3 protein. The profile shows about a million distinct CDR3 sequences, approximately 33% of them singletons. The sequencing here drew on cultured CD8+ T cells from PBMCs, taken from culture after CMV antigen stimulation. These receptors originate from a human donor in good health (CMV status not recorded). Some clones in this sample may be carry-over from other donors' samples.

This clonotype appeared a few times. The chain carries TRBV20-1 and TRBJ2-2; perhaps D is TRBD1 or TRBD2 (5 bases each). Looked up from germline, CDR1 is DFQATT and CDR2 is SNEGSKA (reference sequence). V was pared by 1 base and J by 7 bases, with 10 bases between. The CDR3 consists of 13 residues. The CDR3 DNA reads TGCAGTGCTAGAGTCCCGGGACGCGGGGAGCTGTTTTTT. It yields the protein CSARVPGRGELFF.

This clonotype was picked up many times. The chain employs TRBV7-9 and TRBJ2-3; 12 positions agree with TRBD2. The V gene end was trimmed by 2 bases and the J gene end by 1 base; junction bases not matched to a gene: 4. CDR3 length equals 17 residues. CDR1 is SEHNR, CDR2 FQNEAQ, per germline (reference sequence). The CDR3 loop is CASSLPGLAGGTDTQYF. The CDR3 DNA follows: TGTGCCAGCAGCTTACCGGGACTAGCGGGCGGCACAGATACGCAGTATTTT.

This rearrangement joins TRBV4-2 to TRBJ2-2; the match to TRBD2 covers 14 bases. V shed 6 bases, J shed 4 bases, and the junction held 4 bases outside the gene matches. The CDR3 length is 16 residues. Looked up from germline, CDR1 is LGHNA and CDR2 is YNFKEQ. The CDR3 is CASRATSGGATGELFF. CDR3 bases: TGTGCCAGCAGGGCGACTAGCGGGGGGGCCACCGGGGAGCTGTTTTTT.

This clonotype has a handful of counts. The chain has TRBV7-9 and TRBJ2-7, with D unresolved. The CDR3 contains 13 residues. V lost 8 bases, J lost 3 bases, and 14 bases lay in between. Per the germline V gene, CDR1 is SEHNR and CDR2 is FQNEAQ (reference sequence). CDR3 in amino acids: CASVRTVDYEQYF. CDR3 nucleotides: TGTGCCAGCGTAAGGACGGTGGACTACGAGCAGTACTTC.

The chain is built from TRBV6-1 and TRBJ2-5; 9 bases agree with TRBD2. After removal of 5 bases from V and 0 bases from J, the junction contained 4 bases not matched to a gene. The CDR3 sequence is 15 residues long. Germline lookup yields CDR1 MNHNS and CDR2 SASEGT. CDR3 nucleotide sequence: TGTGCCAGCAGTCTTAGCGGGGGCCACCAAGAGACCCAGTACTTC. Amino acid sequence: CASSLSGGHQETQYF.

This clonotype turned up a few times. The genes are TRBV20-1 and TRBJ1-5; D is perhaps TRBD1 (5 bases). The CDR3 length is 14 residues. Germline V lookup: CDR1 DFQATT, CDR2 SNEGSKA (reference sequence). Trimming cost V 5 bases and J 3 bases, with 14 bases left between them. CDR3 coding DNA: TGCAGTGCTTGGGACGCAAATTACAATCAGCCCCAGCATTTT. It yields the protein CSAWDANYNQPQHF.

About this clonotype: One end of the junction varies from germline; a read error may be responsible. V usage is TRBV12-5 and J usage is TRBJ2-7; TRBD1 aligns across 8 bases. CDR1 and CDR2 (germline): LGHNT, FRNRAP. The CDR3 length is 15 residues. The CDR3 DNA sequence: TGTGCTAGTGGATTGGTAGGGACAGGTCCCTACGAGCAGTACTTC. Amino acid sequence: CASGLVGTGPYEQYF.

The table lists this clonotype with a few counts. The chain combines TRBV28 with TRBJ2-7; D unresolved. CDR3 length equals 14 residues. Germline loops: CDR1 MDHEN, CDR2 SYDVKM. The germline V and J ends were trimmed by 3 bases and 2 bases, with 11 bases remaining between them. The CDR3 protein is CASSFLRVPYEQYV. CDR3 coding DNA: TGTGCCAGCAGTTTTCTTCGAGTCCCCTACGAGCAGTACGTC.

The rearrangement uses TRBV6-2 or TRBV6-3 and TRBJ1-6; tentative D call: TRBD1 (5 bases). This CDR3 is built from 15 residues. Trimming pared 2 bases from V and 0 bases from J, leaving 5 bases between. Germline CDR1 is MNHEY and CDR2 is SVGEGT. CDR3 loop: CASSYGTSYNSPLHF. The CDR3 DNA is TGTGCCAGCAGTTACGGGACCTCCTATAATTCACCCCTCCACTTT.